These T cell receptor beta chains were read from a single sample in a study of beta chain features in type 1 diabetes. Assay: immunoSEQ multiplex PCR; the TCRdb copy retains only in-frame clones and omits some. The profile shows around 250,000 clones, 13% to 15% of them singletons. The sample consisted of naive CD4+ T cells from blood. The source of these receptors is a man aged 30 to 45 with type 1 diabetes. Both conserved end residues are part of each CDR3. The order of the fields is D gene, clone size, V gene, J gene, CDR3 protein, CDR3 DNA. A D gene is named only where the DNA matches it firmly. Clone size is shown for a subset of rows, as once, few, many or a class of expanded clone.

D: TRBD2
size: few
V: TRBV5-1
J: TRBJ2-7
CDR3: CASSLVLAGETYEQYF
DNA: TGCGCCAGCAGCTTGGTACTAGCGGGAGAGACCTACGAGCAGTACTTC

D: TRBD1
size: few
V: TRBV7-9
J: TRBJ1-5
CDR3: CASSSSTGIQPQHF
DNA: TGTGCCAGCAGCTCATCGACAGGGATTCAGCCCCAGCATTTT

D: -
size: -
V: TRBV18
J: TRBJ2-1
CDR3: CASSPSSVYNEQFF
DNA: TGTGCCAGCTCACCATCATCAGTTTACAATGAGCAGTTCTTC

D: -
size: -
V: TRBV6-4
J: TRBJ1-2
CDR3: CASSDGQGYGYTF
DNA: TGTGCCAGCAGTGACGGGCAGGGCTATGGCTACACCTTC

D: TRBD1
size: -
V: TRBV7-9
J: TRBJ2-1
CDR3: CASSLLGNRGTNEQFF
DNA: TGTGCCAGCAGCTTATTAGGGAACAGGGGAACCAATGAGCAGTTCTTC

D: -
size: -
V: TRBV7-2
J: TRBJ2-7
CDR3: CASSSRDSSYEQYF
DNA: TGTGCCAGCAGCTCACGGGACTCTTCCTACGAGCAGTACTTC

D: -
size: -
V: TRBV7-9
J: TRBJ2-1
CDR3: CASSFSLSDWHNEQFF
DNA: TGTGCCAGCAGCTTTAGCCTCTCTGACTGGCACAATGAGCAGTTCTTC

D: -
size: -
V: TRBV27
J: TRBJ1-3
CDR3: CASGQTGLSGNTIYF
DNA: TGTGCCAGCGGTCAAACCGGTCTCTCTGGAAACACCATATATTTT

D: -
size: -
V: TRBV4-1
J: TRBJ2-7
CDR3: CASSQDPGIYEQYF
DNA: TGCGCCAGCAGCCAAGATCCGGGGATCTACGAGCAGTACTTC

D: TRBD1
size: few
V: TRBV20-1
J: TRBJ1-1
CDR3: CSAGTGRDAFF
DNA: TGCAGTGCCGGGACAGGGCGAGACGCTTTCTTT

D: -
size: -
V: TRBV30
J: TRBJ2-7
CDR3: CAWRRGSYEQYF
DNA: TGTGCCTGGAGGCGGGGATCCTACGAGCAGTACTTC

D: -
size: -
V: TRBV5-5
J: TRBJ2-7
CDR3: CASSLIRVRAYEQYF
DNA: TGTGCCAGCAGCTTGATTAGAGTCCGCGCCTACGAGCAGTACTTC